Listed here is a single TCR beta chain. Its cognate antigen has yet to be identified. No much larger clonotype is one base removed from it; base qualities were not supplied. The immunoSEQ v3 hsTCRB kit was used to amplify TCR beta CDR3 regions from genomic DNA through bias-controlled multiplex PCR. TCR libraries were sequenced on an Illumina NextSeq 500 to 2 million or so read pairs for survey level or roughly 5-6.5 million for deep level. The authors processed their data as follows. V, D and J genes were assigned, non-productive sequences were removed, and clonality was reported by immunoSEQ Analyzer software. To compare repertoires between infused TIL and blood, productive Simpson clonality was used along with the Morisita overlap index of productive TRB rearrangements. Drawn from immuneACCESS, this table holds only the in-frame rearrangements with V and J called that TCRdb kept. Clones are partly lost; checked studies trace under half to an unresolved V gene and leave the rest unexplained. D and trimming come from the DNA, and the V and J calls and clone size come from that table. A total of roughly 8,000 clones appear in this sample, under 75% of them only once. More than 6% of the sample goes to the ten largest clones.

The CDR3 spans 15 residues, from the cysteine through the phenylalanine. Just CDR3 DNA is preserved here, 45 bases in frame from base 1. The germline V gene encodes CDR1 MNHNY and CDR2 SVGAGI (reference sequence). Trimming leaves V shorter by 6 bases and J shorter by 4 bases, with the junction holding 6 bases beyond the gene matches. This specimen comes from a study of TIL therapy for anti-PD-1-resistant metastatic lung cancer (dated by TCRdb to the early 2020s). Regarding the complete study: A median age of around 56 years (range about 38-80) and a median tumor PD-L1 proportion score of about 5.4% were recorded among enrolled patients. The cohort was composed predominantly of lung adenocarcinoma, with a few EGFR-mutant and two ALK-rearranged tumors included, and half of patients were identified as current or former smokers. Tumor and peripheral blood T cell receptor beta sequencing was used to track clonotypes across tumor, expanded TIL product and serial blood samples. A median non-synonymous tumor mutation burden of under 1.9 mutations per megabase was determined across the cohort by whole-exome sequencing.

Paper-wide results and their limitations: The study protocol defined all tumor marker inferences as exploratory. The cohort was highly selected, including more treatment-naive, never-smoker and oncogene-addicted patients than is typical, which limits generalizability. Higher clonality and lower diversity were observed in expanded TIL cultures than in baseline intratumoral T cells (median clonality around 5.9% vs 31%, p < 0.0001). Clonal turnover during TIL culture was high, and many clones enriched in the product were not detected in the baseline tumor, suggesting clonal contraction instead of faithful expansion.

Reading the label with the study, this specimen's time point is: pre-treatment sample, taken before nivolumab and TIL therapy. The baseline tumor samples were excised metastases, mostly pleural nodules or supraclavicular lymph nodes, taken from the same resection that was used to grow TIL. Tumors were collected before any PD-1/PD-L1 blockade, after which patients were given nivolumab, and patients who progressed were given lymphodepletion, an infusion of expanded TIL and IL-2. A phase I trial run at two centers enrolled adults with stage 4 NSCLC between October 2017 and January 2020. The samples were drawn from an open-label, single-arm phase I trial testing tumor-infiltrating lymphocyte therapy combined with nivolumab in advanced non-small cell lung cancer. Portions of each resected tumor were snap-frozen in liquid nitrogen and stored at -80 °C. Using laser-capture macrodissection, tumor regions of interest were selected on H&E sections, then pulverized into approximately 15 mg aliquots and extracted using Qiagen Allprep kits.

The origin of this receptor is a person aged 25 to 85 with non-small cell lung cancer. The receptor chain draws on TRBV6-6 and TRBJ2-1; the junction holds 10 bases that match TRBD2. Sequencing was performed on tumor tissue, taken at baseline. The DNA is as follows: TGTGCCAGCAGCTATCGACTAGCGGGTTACAATGAGCAGTTCTTC. Protein translation: CASSYRLAGYNEQFF.